This TCR beta chain is drawn from a study of identical twins. With 9 bases removed from V and 0 bases from J, the gap between germline ends came to 10 bases. The germline V gene has CDR1 KGHDR and CDR2 SFDVKD. The CDR3 has 13 amino acids. This clonotype has a handful of counts. Its specificity is unknown. Study-wide findings and caveats: The authors drew conclusions from cross-sectional statistical analysis rather than following the same donors.

TCRdb analysed the 5' RACE reads with MiXCR anew, one entry per CDR3 protein. In the table there are approximately 500,000 distinct CDR3 sequences, around 15% of which are singletons. Separately, the same data were catalogued under a study of yellow fever vaccine responses in identical twins.

Sequences were obtained from CD4+ T cells sorted from blood. This clonotype was sampled from a woman aged 18 to 35 in good health. The chain employs TRBV24-1 and TRBJ1-1; D gene unclear. The CDR3 nucleotides are TGTGCCACCGCAGGTGGAGTGAACACTGAAGCTTTCTTT. Translating it yields CATAGGVNTEAFF.